Below are 7 T cell receptor beta chains sequenced from a single sample in a study of OX40 agonist ivuxolimab in advanced cancers. TCRdb's copy holds only in-frame clones and misses some; the assay was immunoSEQ multiplex PCR. The sample lists about 15,000 clones, more than 85% occurring once. Specimen: CD4+ or CD8+ T cells sorted from blood, collected in a trial of the OX40 agonist ivuxolimab. The source of these receptors is an adult with an advanced solid tumor such as melanoma, head and neck, liver or kidney cancer.

The rearrangement joins TRBV7-9 to TRBJ1-4; D gene unclear. This CDR3 is 16 amino acids long. Trimming removed 1 base at V and 7 bases at J, with 16 bases between. The V gene's germline CDR1 is SEHNR and CDR2 FQNEAQ (reference sequence). CDR3 bases: TGTGCCAGCAGCTTAGAGGGCAGGCCGGGAGGTGAAAAACTGTTTTTT. This translates into CASSLEGRPGGEKLFF. Drawing the rest from reference TRBV7-9 and TRBJ1-4, the complete variable domain is DTGVSQNPRHKITKRGQNVTFRCDPISEHNRLYWYRQTLGQGPEFLTYFQNEAQLEKSRLLSDRFSAERPKGSFSTLEIQRTEQGDSAMYLCASSLEGRPGGEKLFFGSGTQLSVL.

The V gene is TRBV6-5, the J gene TRBJ1-1; D remains unclear. The CDR3 runs to 14 residues. V shed 4 bases and J shed 8 bases, with 17 bases lying between them. Germline CDR1 and CDR2: MNHEY and SVGAGI. For the CDR3, the DNA is TGTGCCAGCAGTTCCCGCCTACTAATAAGGGAAGCTTTCTTT. Amino acids: CASSSRLLIREAFF.

The V and J genes are TRBV7-9 and TRBJ2-3; TRBD2 agrees at 7 bases. Trimming took 4 bases from V and 2 from J; bases not matched to a gene: 3. The CDR3 is made up of 14 amino acids. The germline CDR1 and CDR2 sequences are SEHNR and FQNEAQ (reference sequence). The CDR3 DNA sequence: TGTGCCAGCAGCTCCCGGGACTACACAGATACGCAGTATTTT. As protein: CASSSRDYTDTQYF.

This clone was observed a single time. The chain links TRBV28 to TRBJ1-4; maybe TRBD1 (5 bases). V lost 2 bases to trimming and J lost 3 bases, with 10 bases between them. CDR3 length equals 15 residues. CDR1 and CDR2 from the germline V gene are MDHEN and SYDVKM. The CDR3 DNA follows: TGTGCCAGCAGTTTAGCTGACAGCCCTAATGAAAAACTGTTTTTT. Its translation: CASSLADSPNEKLFF.

This chain links TRBV28 with TRBJ2-7, with 11 bases matching TRBD1. The CDR3 is made up of 16 amino acids. V lost 6 bases to trimming and J lost 4 bases; unmatched junction nucleotides: 11. Per germline, CDR1 MDHEN and CDR2 SYDVKM. CDR3 DNA: TGTGCCAGCAGAGTAATCCCGGGACAGGGGGTATACGAGCAGTACTTC. Translating it yields CASRVIPGQGVYEQYF.

The rearrangement links TRBV7-3 to TRBJ2-1; D unresolved. CDR1 and CDR2 from the germline V gene are SGHTA and FQGTGA. The CDR3 is 18 residues long. The V and J ends lost 1 base and 4 bases respectively, with 20 bases between them. CDR3 region: CASSLIPPSSSLYNEQFF. For the CDR3, the DNA is TGTGCCAGCAGCTTAATCCCCCCTTCTAGTAGCCTTTACAATGAGCAGTTCTTC.

This clone is classed as large (0.1 to 1%). The genes are TRBV30 and TRBJ2-7; 7 bases align to TRBD2. The CDR3 is 12 residues long. J lost 4 bases, V lost 5 bases, and 5 bases had no gene match. Per the germline V gene, CDR1 is GTSNPN and CDR2 is SVGIG (reference sequence). The CDR3 protein is CAWGLGGYEQYF. The CDR3 region has the DNA TGTGCCTGGGGCCTCGGGGGGTACGAGCAGTACTTC.